This TCR beta chain was sequenced for a study of sequential checkpoint blockade in melanoma. About the research overall: Randomization was 1:1 between first-line nivolumab→ipilimumab and ipilimumab→nivolumab.

The ends were cut back, 3 bases at V and 10 bases at J, with 10 bases in the middle. This CDR3 is built from 12 residues. CDR1 is SGDLS, CDR2 YYNGEE, per germline. TCRdb's copy holds only in-frame clones and misses some; the assay was immunoSEQ multiplex PCR. This sample has around 12,000 clones; over 70% occur once, and the top ten carry about 25%. Treatment here: randomized to nivolumab then ipilimumab (arm A) or the reverse (arm B). The source was CD8+ T cells sorted from blood (inferred from file names), collected from a patient given nivolumab and ipilimumab in sequence. The chain links TRBV9 to TRBJ2-2, with a weak D call TRBD1 (6 bases). This sequence originates from a human donor with melanoma. Here the CDR3 reads CASSALGQELFF. CDR3 DNA: TGTGCCAGCAGCGCTCTGGGACAGGAGCTGTTTTTT.